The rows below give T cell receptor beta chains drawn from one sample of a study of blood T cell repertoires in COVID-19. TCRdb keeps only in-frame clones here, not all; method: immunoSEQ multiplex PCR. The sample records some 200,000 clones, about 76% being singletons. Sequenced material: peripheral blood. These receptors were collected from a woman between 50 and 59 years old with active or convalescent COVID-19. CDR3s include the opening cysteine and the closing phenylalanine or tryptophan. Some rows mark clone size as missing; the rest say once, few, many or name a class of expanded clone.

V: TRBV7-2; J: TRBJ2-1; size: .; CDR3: CASSLALAGRLAGVYNEQFF
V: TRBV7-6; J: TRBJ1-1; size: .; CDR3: CASSPGTANTEAFF
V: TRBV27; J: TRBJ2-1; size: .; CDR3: CASSFDRDTYNEQFF
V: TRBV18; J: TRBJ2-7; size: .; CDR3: CASSPPGDRGYEQYF
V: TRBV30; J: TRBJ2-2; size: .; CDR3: CAWSVRGGRAIGELFF
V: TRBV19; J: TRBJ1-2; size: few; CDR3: CASSIGAAINYGYTF
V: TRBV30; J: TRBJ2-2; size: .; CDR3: CAWSAGTITGELFF
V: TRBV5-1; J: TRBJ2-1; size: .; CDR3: CASSPPSRGISNEQFF
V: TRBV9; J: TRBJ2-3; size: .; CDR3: CASSSSGGGTDTQYF
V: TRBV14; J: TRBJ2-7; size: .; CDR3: CASSQDRGRGSYEQYF
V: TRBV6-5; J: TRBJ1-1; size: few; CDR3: CAGRTGGFPEAFF
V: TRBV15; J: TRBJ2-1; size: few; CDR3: CATSTSGGIYNEQFF
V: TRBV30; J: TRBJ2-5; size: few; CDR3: CATRLATQGTQYF
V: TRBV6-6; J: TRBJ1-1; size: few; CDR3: CASSYEGMDTEAFF
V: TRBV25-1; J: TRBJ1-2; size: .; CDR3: CASRPSGDYYGYTF
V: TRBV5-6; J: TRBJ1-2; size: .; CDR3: CASSPTTPPLYGYTF
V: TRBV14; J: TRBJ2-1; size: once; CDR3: CASSPMRGTSYNEQFF
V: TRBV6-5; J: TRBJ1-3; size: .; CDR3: CASSYGQGGNTIYF
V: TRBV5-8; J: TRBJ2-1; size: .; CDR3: CASSLRTSGGGNEQFF
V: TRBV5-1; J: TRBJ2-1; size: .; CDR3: CASSLATSGMYNEQFF
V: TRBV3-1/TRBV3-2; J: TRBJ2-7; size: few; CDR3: CASSQSVGLGVDEQYF
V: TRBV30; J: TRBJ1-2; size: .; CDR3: CAWSYGDRAGYTF
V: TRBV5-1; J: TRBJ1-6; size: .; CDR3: CASSSDRADSPLHF
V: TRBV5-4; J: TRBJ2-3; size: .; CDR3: CASSKDGWGTDTQYF
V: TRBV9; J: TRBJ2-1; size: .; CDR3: CASSSTQGSEQFF
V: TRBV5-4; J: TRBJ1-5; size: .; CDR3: CASSLEQDQPQHF
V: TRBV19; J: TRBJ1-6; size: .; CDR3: CASSITQNSPLHF
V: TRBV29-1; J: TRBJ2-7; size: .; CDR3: CSVVLLSRGSYEQYF
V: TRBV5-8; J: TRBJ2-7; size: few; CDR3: CASNPRQGAYEQYF
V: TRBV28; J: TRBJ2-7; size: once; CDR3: CASHGTDIYPEQYF
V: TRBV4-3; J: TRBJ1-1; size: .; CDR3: CASSQVGSYTEAFF
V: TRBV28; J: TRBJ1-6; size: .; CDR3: CASSPKGDRAYYNSPLHF
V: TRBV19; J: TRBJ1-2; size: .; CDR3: CASNIRTDRNGYTF